The rows below give T cell receptor beta chains drawn from one sample of a study of T cells in Graves' hyperthyroidism and ophthalmopathy. MiXCR, run by TCRdb on the multiplex PCR reads, gives a single entry per CDR3 protein. The top ten hold just under 8.5% of the sample, which has about 540,000 distinct CDR3 sequences, 40% to 55% seen once. Sample: peripheral blood or thyroid tissue (not recorded which). These receptors were collected from a woman younger than 35 with Graves' hyperthyroidism. The CDR3 runs from the conserved cysteine through the conserved F or W. The D gene is left open where the match is weak. A clone size is listed for some rows: how often the clone was seen (once, few, many), or a class if it is expanded.

d_gene	v_gene	abundance	j_gene	CDR3aa	CDR3nt
.	TRBV7-3	few	TRBJ2-2	CASSADGTGLSTGELFF	TGTGCCAGCAGCGCTGACGGAACGGGACTTAGCACCGGGGAGCTGTTTTTT
TRBD1	TRBV10-3	many	TRBJ1-1	CAISEPGQGNTEAFF	TGTGCCATCAGTGAGCCGGGACAGGGAAACACTGAAGCTTTCTTT
.	TRBV29-1	.	TRBJ1-2	CSVDSELNYGYTF	TGCAGCGTTGATTCCGAGCTGAACTATGGCTACACCTTC
.	TRBV10-3	few	TRBJ2-5	CASSYSYIETQYF	TGTGCCAGCAGTTACTCGTATATTGAGACCCAGTACTTC
.	TRBV25-1	many	TRBJ1-4	CASSGLNEKLFF	TGTGCCAGCAGTGGGTTAAATGAAAAACTGTTTTTT
.	TRBV25-1	.	TRBJ1-2	CASSEFGAADYGYTF	TGTGCCAGCAGTGAATTTGGCGCAGCGGACTATGGCTACACCTTC
TRBD1	TRBV10-3	few	TRBJ2-6	CASSDRNDRAGANVLTF	TGTGCCAGCAGTGACCGAAACGACAGGGCTGGGGCCAACGTCCTGACTTTC
.	TRBV12-3/TRBV12-4	.	TRBJ2-7	CASSHGMVGYEQYF	TGTGCCAGCAGTCACGGGATGGTTGGCTACGAGCAGTACTTC
.	TRBV24-1	once	TRBJ2-6	CATSDDEDGLPF	TGTGCCACCAGTGATGACGAGGACGGTCTCCCTTTC
.	TRBV20-1	.	TRBJ2-7	CSARVAQRPYEQYF	TGCAGTGCTAGAGTTGCCCAGCGACCCTACGAGCAGTACTTC
.	TRBV7-9	.	TRBJ2-2	CASSPTTGELFF	TGTGCCAGCAGCCCAACAACAGGGGAGCTGTTTTTT
.	TRBV10-3	.	TRBJ1-5	CAISESRGGGDHF	TGTGCCATCAGTGAGTCCCGGGGTGGAGGGGACCATTTT
.	TRBV2	.	TRBJ1-6	CASSDEGISPLHF	TGTGCCAGCAGTGACGAGGGCATCTCACCCCTCCACTTT